A selection of T cell receptor beta chains follows, all from one sample in a study of naive and memory T cell subsets. TCRdb itself ran the UMI-ligation and nested PCR reads through MiXCR, one entry per CDR3 protein. The sample comprises around 83,000 distinct CDR3 sequences, roughly 10% of which are singletons, and just over 0.13% rests with the top ten. The sample taken for sequencing was naive CD4+ T cells from blood. Every receptor here comes from a human donor in good health. CDR3s include the opening cysteine and the closing phenylalanine or tryptophan. The D gene is left open where the match is weak. Some rows mark clone size as missing; the rest say once, few, many or name a class of expanded clone.

>TRBJ1-5|TRBV7-2|NA|NA
CASSLRYLGSNQPQHF
TGTGCCAGCAGCTTAAGGTATCTAGGAAGCAATCAGCCCCAGCATTTT
>TRBJ2-7|TRBV20-1|NA|TRBD1
CSATVQGTGPYEQYF
TGCAGTGCTACAGTTCAGGGGACAGGGCCCTACGAGCAGTACTTC
>TRBJ1-6|TRBV20-1|NA|TRBD1
CSAPTRDRVSPLHF
TGCAGTGCTCCAACCCGGGACAGAGTCTCACCCCTCCACTTT
>TRBJ2-3|TRBV7-2|NA|TRBD2
CASSWNPGLAGTDTQYF
TGTGCCAGCAGCTGGAACCCAGGACTAGCGGGTACAGATACGCAGTATTTT
>TRBJ1-1|TRBV6-2/TRBV6-3|NA|NA
CASSWAGTSTKGAFF
TGTGCCAGCAGTTGGGCCGGGACCAGTACCAAAGGAGCTTTCTTT
>TRBJ2-7|TRBV4-3|few|TRBD1
CASSLNRGYEQYF
TGCGCCAGCAGCCTTAACAGGGGGTACGAGCAGTACTTC
>TRBJ1-5|TRBV6-2/TRBV6-3|NA|TRBD1
CASSPTGTGQPQHF
TGTGCCAGCAGCCCGACAGGGACCGGGCAGCCCCAGCATTTT
>TRBJ2-3|TRBV7-9|many|NA
CASRHGSSNTDTQYF
TGTGCCAGCAGGCATGGCAGCTCAAACACAGATACGCAGTATTTT
>TRBJ1-2|TRBV20-1|NA|TRBD1
CSASAYPGGVLYGYTF
TGCAGTGCTAGTGCCTATCCAGGGGGCGTCCTGTATGGCTACACCTTC
>TRBJ1-2|TRBV28|NA|NA
CASSRGRGYTF
TGTGCCAGCAGCCGGGGGCGAGGCTACACCTTC
>TRBJ2-7|TRBV16|few|TRBD2
CASSYRTSGLLEQYF
TGTGCCAGCAGCTACCGGACTAGCGGGCTCCTCGAGCAGTACTTC
>TRBJ1-2|TRBV12-3/TRBV12-4|NA|NA
CASSLVLGLGYGYTF
TGTGCCAGCAGTTTAGTGTTAGGGCTGGGCTATGGCTACACCTTC
>TRBJ2-7|TRBV30|few|NA
CAWSVWSGTAFF
TGTGCCTGGAGTGTATGGTCCGGGACTGCCTTCTTC
>TRBJ1-1|TRBV20-1|once|TRBD1
CSAPQSDRAGAFF
TGCAGTGCCCCCCAGTCCGACAGGGCAGGAGCTTTCTTT
>TRBJ1-2|TRBV5-6|few|NA
CASSLERYRDGYTF
TGTGCCAGCAGCTTGGAGAGGTACCGCGATGGCTACACCTTC
>TRBJ2-2|TRBV5-1|few|NA
CASSLAASQVGELFF
TGCGCCAGCAGCTTGGCTGCTAGCCAGGTCGGGGAGCTGTTTTTT
>TRBJ2-3|TRBV6-2/TRBV6-3|many|NA
CASSYRATSTDTQYF
TGTGCCAGCAGTTACCGGGCCACTAGCACAGATACGCAGTATTTT
>TRBJ2-1|TRBV28|NA|NA
CASTPGDRNEQFF
TGTGCCAGCACCCCAGGGGACCGGAATGAGCAGTTCTTC
>TRBJ2-1|TRBV15|many|TRBD2
CATSIFNLAGAYNEQFF
TGTGCCACCAGCATATTCAACCTAGCGGGGGCCTACAATGAGCAGTTCTTC
>TRBJ2-7|TRBV6-2/TRBV6-3|many|NA
CASRPTGFSSYEQYF
TGTGCCAGCAGACCAACGGGCTTCAGCTCCTACGAGCAGTACTTC
>TRBJ2-5|TRBV6-6|NA|NA
CASSPPLTGQETQYF
TGTGCCAGCAGTCCTCCATTGACAGGCCAAGAGACCCAGTACTTC
>TRBJ2-7|TRBV7-9|NA|NA
CASSFSSRPFEQYF
TGTGCCAGCAGCTTTAGCTCAAGGCCCTTCGAGCAGTACTTC